This T cell receptor beta chain was documented in a study of OX40 agonist ivuxolimab in advanced cancers. Study as a whole: Each patient was given ivuxolimab into a vein every 2 weeks, at 0.01 to 10 mg/kg.

Germline-derived CDR1 and CDR2 are SGHAT and FQNNGV. V dropped 3 bases and J dropped 11 bases, with 14 bases sitting between them. The length of the CDR3 is 13 residues. Sequencing used immunoSEQ multiplex PCR; TCRdb keeps in-frame clones, though not all of them. Among about 96,000 clones listed, around 80% were seen once. General study results and limits: Some nonresponders likewise displayed low normalized T-cell clonal expansion. Partial responders at 0.1-3.0 mg/kg had among the lowest clonal expansion.

This clone showed up just once. No antigen is known for it. The V call is TRBV11-2, the J call TRBJ1-5; a weak D match, TRBD1 (5 bases). The starting material was CD4+ or CD8+ T cells sorted from blood, obtained in a trial of the OX40 agonist ivuxolimab. This receptor was identified in an adult with an advanced solid tumor such as melanoma, head and neck, liver or kidney cancer. The CDR3 DNA sequence: TGTGCCAGCAGCTTGGAAGTTTTAGGGGCCCAGCATTTT. Translation gives CASSLEVLGAQHF.